Following are 27 T cell receptor beta chains from one sample sequenced in a study of T cells after yellow fever vaccination. TCRdb analysed the 5' RACE reads with MiXCR anew, one entry per CDR3 protein. The sample includes some 320,000 distinct CDR3 sequences, roughly a tenth of them seen just once. Source: CD4+ T cells sorted from PBMCs, taken 45 days after the yellow fever booster vaccination. These receptor sequences come from a man aged 18 to 29 who received the YFV17D yellow fever vaccine.

This clonotype was observed a few times. The genes are TRBV9 and TRBJ2-2; 9 positions match TRBD2. Trimming cost V 3 bases and J 5 bases; bases outside gene matches: 8. Germline values: CDR1 SGDLS, CDR2 YYNGEE. This CDR3 has 16 residues. For the CDR3, the DNA is TGTGCCAGCAGCGACCCGGGCGGGGGGGCGACCGGGGAGCTGTTTTTT. Translation gives CASSDPGGGATGELFF. Based on the CDR3 plus reference TRBV9 and TRBJ2-2, the full variable domain is DSGVTQTPKHLITATGQRVTLRCSPRSGDLSVYWYQQSLDQGLQFLIQYYNGEERAKGNILERFSAQQFPDLHSELNLSSLELGDSALYFCASSDPGGGATGELFFGEGSRLTVL.

The sample holds many counts of this clonotype. The chain couples TRBV7-2 to TRBJ1-6; D is undetermined. V was pared by 6 bases and J by 9 bases, with 15 bases between. Looked up from germline, CDR1 is SGHTA and CDR2 is FQGNSA. This CDR3 is built from 14 residues. The CDR3 reads CASRRQKEGSPLHF. CDR3 DNA: TGTGCCAGCAGACGGCAGAAGGAGGGTTCACCCCTCCACTTT. Complete variable domain (other parts from reference TRBV7-2 and TRBJ1-6): GAGVSQSPSNKVTEKGKDVELRCDPISGHTALYWYRQSLGQGLEFLIYFQGNSAPDKSGLPSDRFSAERTGGSVSTLTIQRTQQEDSAVYLCASRRQKEGSPLHFGNGTRLTVT.

The chain has TRBV2 and TRBJ2-1; no definite D call. V shed 1 base and J shed 14 bases, with 9 bases lying between them. This CDR3 comprises 11 residues. Germline CDR1 and CDR2: SNHLY and FYNNEI. CDR3 protein: CASSEGPVEFF. DNA of the CDR3: TGTGCCAGCAGTGAAGGGCCGGTTGAGTTCTTC.

The V call is TRBV25-1, the J call TRBJ1-1; no clear D. With 2 bases removed from V and 1 base from J, the gap between germline ends came to 11 bases. The CDR3 is 15 residues long. CDR1 MGHDK and CDR2 SYGVNS come from the germline V gene. The CDR3: CASSEPTDRNTEAFF. CDR3 bases: TGTGCCAGCAGTGAACCGACGGACCGGAACACTGAAGCTTTCTTT.

This clonotype has just a few counts. The J gene is TRBJ1-1, the V gene TRBV7-3; possible D gene TRBD1, 6 bases. Looked up from germline, CDR1 is SGHTA and CDR2 is FQGTGA. Trimming left V 4 bases short and J 2 bases short, with 11 bases between. The CDR3 is 14 residues long. The CDR3 here is CASSSGHTNTEAFF. CDR3 DNA sequence: TGTGCCAGCAGCTCGGGACATACAAACACTGAAGCTTTCTTT.

There are many counts of this clonotype. Sequence at one end of the junction differs from germline and may be a read error. The rearrangement uses TRBV7-2 and TRBJ2-1; possible D gene TRBD2, 6 bases. The germline V gene encodes CDR1 SGHTA and CDR2 FQGNSA. The length of the CDR3 is 15 residues. CDR3 DNA sequence: TGTGCCAGCAGCTTCCTTTCACGGGGGTACAGTGAGCAGTTCTTC. Translating it yields CASSFLSRGYSEQFF.

The chain employs TRBV19 and TRBJ2-2; TRBD1 matches 7 bases. This CDR3 contains 14 residues. Trimming removed 7 bases from V and 4 bases from J; junction bases left unmatched: 6. The germline CDR1 and CDR2 sequences are LNHDA and SQIVND (reference sequence). CDR3 amino acids: CASTYRGPTGELFF. As DNA, the CDR3 is TGTGCCAGTACCTACAGGGGCCCCACCGGGGAGCTGTTTTTT.

This clonotype was picked up a small number of times. J is TRBJ2-1 and V is TRBV5-5; 7 nucleotides align to TRBD1. The germline gives CDR1 SGHKS, CDR2 YYEKEE (reference sequence). The CDR3 is 13 residues long. The trim removed 1 base at V and 7 bases at J, leaving 2 bases unmatched. The CDR3: CASSLPTGNEQFF. For the CDR3, the DNA is TGTGCCAGCAGCTTGCCGACAGGGAATGAGCAGTTCTTC.

This clonotype occurred a few times. V is TRBV9 and J is TRBJ2-1, with 9 nucleotides matching TRBD1. Germline CDR1 SGDLS, CDR2 YYNGEE. Trimming at V came to 2 bases and at J to 7 bases, leaving 7 bases not matched to a gene. The CDR3 has 15 residues. The CDR3 DNA is TGTGCCAGCAGCGTCTTAGGGACAGGGAGGAATGAGCAGTTCTTC. Translation: CASSVLGTGRNEQFF.

V usage is TRBV5-5 and J usage is TRBJ2-3, with unresolved D. Germline V gene sequence: CDR1 SGHKS, CDR2 YYEKEE (reference sequence). CDR3 length: 15 residues. V lost 4 bases to trimming and J lost 0 bases, with 12 bases between them. The DNA for the CDR3 is TGTGCCAGCAGCGTCTTAACCCCGAGCACAGATACGCAGTATTTT. Protein product: CASSVLTPSTDTQYF.

The chain employs TRBV27 and TRBJ1-6, with D possibly matching TRBD1 (6 bases). With 5 bases removed from V and 0 bases from J, the gap between germline ends came to 14 bases. CDR1 MNHEY and CDR2 SMNVEV come from the germline V gene (reference sequence). This CDR3 region has 17 residues. The chain's CDR3 is CASSQQGRGSYNSPLHF. The CDR3 DNA is TGTGCCAGCAGTCAACAGGGTCGGGGCTCCTATAATTCACCCCTCCACTTT.

This clonotype turned up a few times. The CDR3 DNA follows: TGTGCCAGCAGTTTGTGGGGGTCTGGAAACACCATATATTTT. Its translation: CASSLWGSGNTIYF. The chain joins TRBV12-3 or TRBV12-4 to TRBJ1-3, with D tentatively TRBD1 (5 bases). V was clipped by 3 bases and J by 1 base, with 7 bases between them. The CDR3 is made up of 14 amino acids.

This clonotype was observed a few times. The V gene is TRBV7-9, the J gene TRBJ2-5; the D gene is possibly TRBD1 (6 bases). Germline lookup yields CDR1 SEHNR and CDR2 FQNEAQ (reference sequence). The CDR3 covers 14 residues. V lost 2 bases to trimming and J lost 5 bases, with 12 bases between them. CDR3 amino acids: CASSLISGAETQYF. The CDR3 bases are TGTGCCAGCAGCTTAATTTCAGGGGCGGAGACCCAGTACTTC. Using reference TRBV7-9 and TRBJ2-5 for the parts outside the CDR3, the full variable domain is DTGVSQNPRHKITKRGQNVTFRCDPISEHNRLYWYRQTLGQGPEFLTYFQNEAQLEKSRLLSDRFSAERPKGSFSTLEIQRTEQGDSAMYLCASSLISGAETQYFGPGTRLLVL.

This clonotype was detected a few times. This chain links TRBV11-2 with TRBJ2-3; 8 bases line up with TRBD2. Germline trimming cut 1 base from V and 4 bases from J; bases unmatched to any gene: 7. The CDR3 is made up of 16 amino acids. CDR1 and CDR2 (germline): SGHAT, FQNNGV. The CDR3: CASSLANAGGSDTQYF. The CDR3 coding sequence is TGTGCCAGCAGCTTAGCGAACGCGGGGGGATCAGATACGCAGTATTTT.

This clonotype turned up a few times. The chain is built from TRBV6-1 and TRBJ2-4, with TRBD2 matching over 12 bases. CDR1 and CDR2 from the germline V gene are MNHNS and SASEGT. The CDR3 runs to 18 residues. J was trimmed by 2 bases and V by 0 bases; bases with no gene match: 5. DNA for the CDR3: TGTGCCAGCAGTGAAGCCACCGGACTAGCGGGACCCAAAAACATTCAGTACTTC. Its translation: CASSEATGLAGPKNIQYF.

This clonotype appeared a few times. V gene TRBV19 combines with J gene TRBJ2-3; TRBD2 agrees at 12 bases. From germline, CDR1 is LNHDA and CDR2 SQIVND (reference sequence). V dropped 7 bases and J dropped 2; count of bases not matched to a gene: 1. The CDR3 is made up of 14 amino acids. The CDR3 region is CASTSGGATDTQYF. The CDR3 DNA sequence: TGTGCCAGTACTAGCGGGGGGGCCACAGATACGCAGTATTTT.

This clonotype has only a few counts. The V call is TRBV20-1, the J call TRBJ2-5; possibly TRBD2 for D (5 bases). Trimming pared 1 base from V and 3 bases from J, leaving 9 bases between. This CDR3 has 13 amino acids. Germline-derived CDR1 and CDR2 are DFQATT and SNEGSKA (reference sequence). CDR3 in DNA: TGCAGTGCTAGAGTAGCCGGGAAAGAGACCCAGTACTTC. Encoded protein: CSARVAGKETQYF.

This clonotype came up a few times. V usage is TRBV24-1 and J usage is TRBJ2-1; 10 nucleotides agree with TRBD1. Germline V gives CDR1 KGHDR, CDR2 SFDVKD. The CDR3 sequence is 16 residues long. Germline trimming cut 5 bases from V and 4 bases from J; bases unmatched to any gene: 7. The CDR3: CATSGGQGERYNEQFF. In DNA, the CDR3 is TGTGCCACCAGTGGTGGACAGGGGGAAAGGTACAATGAGCAGTTCTTC.

For this clonotype: One end of the junction is discordant with germline, which a read error may explain. This chain uses TRBV6-5 with TRBJ2-3; 9 bases are a match to TRBD1. The CDR3 has 15 residues. CDR1 is MNHEY, CDR2 SVGAGI, per germline. CDR3 sequence reads: CASSYGTGRTVTQYF. CDR3 nucleotides: TGTGCCAGCAGTTACGGGACAGGGCGCACAGTTACGCAGTATTTT.

V is TRBV21-1 and J is TRBJ2-7; the table gives TRBD1 as D, unverified against the DNA. TRBV21-1 is assigned pseudogene status. This CDR3 has 13 amino acids. The CDR3 sequence: CASRKGGQYEQYF. CDR3 DNA sequence: TGTGCCAGCAGAAAAGGGGGACAATACGAGCAGTACTTC.

V and J are TRBV7-6 and TRBJ2-2; D is perhaps TRBD1 or TRBD2 (6 bases each). V was pared by 6 bases and J by 3 bases, with 14 bases between. Germline CDR1 SGHVS, CDR2 FNYEAQ. The CDR3 spans 15 residues. The CDR3 region has the DNA TGTGCCAGCAGGTACAGGGAGGCGGACACCGGGGAGCTGTTTTTT. As protein: CASRYREADTGELFF.

The genes are TRBV28 and TRBJ1-1; no firm D call. Germline loops: CDR1 MDHEN, CDR2 SYDVKM. CDR3 size: 13 residues. Trimming removed 10 bases from V and 3 bases from J, with 15 bases in between. This CDR3 is CATIRMMDTEAFF. The CDR3 region has the DNA TGTGCCACCATAAGGATGATGGACACTGAAGCTTTCTTT.

This sequence joins TRBV25-1 and TRBJ2-1; TRBD2 matches 10 bases. V shed 3 bases and J 1 base; nucleotides not matched to a gene: 6. Germline V gives CDR1 MGHDK, CDR2 SYGVNS. The CDR3 has 17 amino acids. This CDR3 reads CASSEPSGGKSYNEQFF. The DNA for the CDR3 is TGTGCCAGCAGTGAGCCTAGCGGGGGCAAATCCTACAATGAGCAGTTCTTC.

The chain is built from TRBV7-2 and TRBJ2-3; D is uncertain. Germline V gene sequence: CDR1 SGHTA, CDR2 FQGNSA. V gave up 7 bases and J gave up 9 bases, with 17 bases separating them. The CDR3 runs 13 residues. CDR3 protein: CASTVPVIETQYF. In DNA form, the CDR3 reads TGTGCCAGCACAGTCCCGGTCATCGAGACGCAGTATTTT.

This clonotype has just a few counts. This sequence joins TRBV23-1 and TRBJ2-3, with TRBD2 matching 8 bases. TRBV23-1 is an ORF; its function is uncertain. V was pared by 3 bases and J by 2 bases, with 10 bases of the junction left unmatched. This CDR3 spans 17 amino acids. The CDR3 protein is CASSQWGRGANTDTQYF. For the CDR3, the DNA is TGCGCCAGCAGTCAGTGGGGGCGGGGGGCGAACACAGATACGCAGTATTTT.

In this sample, this clonotype turned up a few times. This chain connects TRBV18 to TRBJ2-3; maybe TRBD2 (6 bases). The CDR3 covers 14 residues. CDR1 is KGHSH and CDR2 is LQKENI in the germline V gene. V lost 2 bases and J lost 3, with 9 bases in between. This CDR3 is CASSPSSGTDTQYF. DNA of the CDR3: TGTGCCAGCTCACCAAGTAGCGGAACAGATACGCAGTATTTT.

This sequence joins TRBV9 and TRBJ2-3, with 9 bases fitting TRBD2. Germline CDR1 reads SGDLS; CDR2 reads YYNGEE. CDR3 length equals 15 residues. V shed 2 bases and J 0 bases; nucleotides not matched to a gene: 1. CDR3 residues: CASSVTSGSTDTQYF. The CDR3, as DNA: TGTGCCAGCAGCGTCACTAGCGGGAGCACAGATACGCAGTATTTT.